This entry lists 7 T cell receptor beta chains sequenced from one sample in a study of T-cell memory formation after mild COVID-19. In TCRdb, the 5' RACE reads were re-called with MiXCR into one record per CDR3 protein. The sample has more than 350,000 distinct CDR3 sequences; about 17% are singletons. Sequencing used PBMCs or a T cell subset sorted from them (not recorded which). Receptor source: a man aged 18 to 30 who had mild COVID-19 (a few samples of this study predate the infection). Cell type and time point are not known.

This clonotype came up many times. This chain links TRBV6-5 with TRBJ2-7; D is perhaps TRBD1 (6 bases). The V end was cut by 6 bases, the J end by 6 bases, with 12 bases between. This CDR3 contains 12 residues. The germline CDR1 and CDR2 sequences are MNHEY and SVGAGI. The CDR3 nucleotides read TGTGCCAGCAGACATACAGGGACCGAGCAGTACGTC. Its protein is CASRHTGTEQYV.

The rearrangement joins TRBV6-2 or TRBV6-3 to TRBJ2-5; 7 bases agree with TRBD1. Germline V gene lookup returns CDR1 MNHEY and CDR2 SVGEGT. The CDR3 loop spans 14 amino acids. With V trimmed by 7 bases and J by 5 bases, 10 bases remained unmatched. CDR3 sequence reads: CASTDAQGTETQYF. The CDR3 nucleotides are TGTGCCAGCACCGACGCACAGGGGACGGAGACCCAGTACTTC.

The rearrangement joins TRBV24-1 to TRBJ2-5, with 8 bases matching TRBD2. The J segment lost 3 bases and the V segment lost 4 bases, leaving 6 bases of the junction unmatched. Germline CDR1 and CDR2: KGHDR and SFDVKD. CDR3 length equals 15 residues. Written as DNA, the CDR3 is TGTGCCACCAGTGACTCCGGGACTAGTAAAGAGACCCAGTACTTC. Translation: CATSDSGTSKETQYF.

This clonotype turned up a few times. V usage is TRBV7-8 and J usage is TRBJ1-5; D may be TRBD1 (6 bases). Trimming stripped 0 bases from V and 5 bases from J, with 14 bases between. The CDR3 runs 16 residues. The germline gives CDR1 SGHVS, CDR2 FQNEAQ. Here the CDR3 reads CASSLANRVVDQPQHF. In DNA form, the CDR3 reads TGTGCCAGCAGCTTAGCGAACAGGGTGGTGGATCAGCCCCAGCATTTT.

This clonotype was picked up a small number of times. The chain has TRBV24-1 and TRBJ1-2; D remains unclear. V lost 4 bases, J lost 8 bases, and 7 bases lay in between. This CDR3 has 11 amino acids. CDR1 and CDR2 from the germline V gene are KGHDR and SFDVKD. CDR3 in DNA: TGTGCCACCAGTGACGAAAGAGGCTACACCTTC. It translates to CATSDERGYTF.

CDR3 DNA sequence: TGCGCCAGCAGCCCTCATGGGTTGACAGGCCGAGAAGCTTTCTTT. Residues: CASSPHGLTGREAFF. The chain combines TRBV4-1 with TRBJ1-1; D may be TRBD1 (6 bases). The V gene's germline CDR1 is MGHRA and CDR2 YSYEKL. This CDR3 has 15 amino acids. V gave up 4 bases and J gave up 8 bases, with 20 bases separating them.

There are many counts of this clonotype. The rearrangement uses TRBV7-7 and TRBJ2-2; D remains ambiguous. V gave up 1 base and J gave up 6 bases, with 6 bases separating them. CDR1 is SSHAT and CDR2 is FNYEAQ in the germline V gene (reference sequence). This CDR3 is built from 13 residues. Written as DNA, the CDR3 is TGTGCCAGCAGCTTAGATACGGCCGGGGAGCTGTTTTTT. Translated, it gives CASSLDTAGELFF. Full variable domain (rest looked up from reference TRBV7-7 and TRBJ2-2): GAGVSQSPRYKVTKRGQDVTLRCDPISSHATLYWYQQALGQGPEFLTYFNYEAQPDKSGLPSDRFSAERPEGSISTLTIQRTEQRDSAMYRCASSLDTAGELFFGEGSRLTVL.